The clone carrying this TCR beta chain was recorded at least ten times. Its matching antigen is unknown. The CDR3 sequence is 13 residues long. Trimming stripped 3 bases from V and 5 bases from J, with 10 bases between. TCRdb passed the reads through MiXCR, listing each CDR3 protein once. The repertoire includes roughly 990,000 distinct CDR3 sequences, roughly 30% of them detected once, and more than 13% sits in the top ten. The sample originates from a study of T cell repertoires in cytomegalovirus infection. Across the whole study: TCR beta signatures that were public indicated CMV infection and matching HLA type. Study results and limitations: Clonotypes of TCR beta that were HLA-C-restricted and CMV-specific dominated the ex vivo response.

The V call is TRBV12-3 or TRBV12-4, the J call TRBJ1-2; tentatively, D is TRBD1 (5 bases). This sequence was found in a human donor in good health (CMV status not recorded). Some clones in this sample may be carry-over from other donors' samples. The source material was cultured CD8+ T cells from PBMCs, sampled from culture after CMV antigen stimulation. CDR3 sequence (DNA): TGTGCCAGCAGTTTGGGGCGATTTTATGGCTACACCTTC. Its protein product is CASSLGRFYGYTF.